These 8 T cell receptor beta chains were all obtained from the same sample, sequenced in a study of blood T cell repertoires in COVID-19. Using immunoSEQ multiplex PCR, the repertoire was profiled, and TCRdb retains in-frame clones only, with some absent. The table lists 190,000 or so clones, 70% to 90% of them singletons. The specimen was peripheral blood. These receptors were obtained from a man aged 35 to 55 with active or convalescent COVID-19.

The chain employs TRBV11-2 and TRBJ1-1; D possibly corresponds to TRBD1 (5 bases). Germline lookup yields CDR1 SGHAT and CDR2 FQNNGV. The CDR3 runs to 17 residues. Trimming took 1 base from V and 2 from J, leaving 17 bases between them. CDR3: CASSLALRRAGNTEAFF. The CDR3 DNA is TGTGCCAGCAGCTTAGCCCTCCGCAGGGCCGGAAACACTGAAGCTTTCTTT.

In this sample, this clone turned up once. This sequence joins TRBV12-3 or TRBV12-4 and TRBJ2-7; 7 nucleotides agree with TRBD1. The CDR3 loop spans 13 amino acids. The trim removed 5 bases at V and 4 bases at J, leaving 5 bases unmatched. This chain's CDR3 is CASSDRAGYEQYF. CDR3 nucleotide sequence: TGTGCCAGCAGTGACAGGGCGGGTTACGAGCAGTACTTC.

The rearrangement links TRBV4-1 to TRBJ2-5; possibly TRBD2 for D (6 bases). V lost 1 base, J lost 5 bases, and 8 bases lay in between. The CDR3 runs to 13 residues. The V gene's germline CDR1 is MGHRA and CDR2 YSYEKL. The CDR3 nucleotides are TGCGCCAGCAGCCAAGCAGGGAGGGAGACCCAGTACTTC. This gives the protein CASSQAGRETQYF.

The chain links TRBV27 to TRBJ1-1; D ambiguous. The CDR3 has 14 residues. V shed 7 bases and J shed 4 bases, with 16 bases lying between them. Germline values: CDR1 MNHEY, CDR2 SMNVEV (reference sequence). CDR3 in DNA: TGTGCCAGCAATATGAGGGCTTCCGCCACTGAAGCTTTCTTT. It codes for CASNMRASATEAFF.

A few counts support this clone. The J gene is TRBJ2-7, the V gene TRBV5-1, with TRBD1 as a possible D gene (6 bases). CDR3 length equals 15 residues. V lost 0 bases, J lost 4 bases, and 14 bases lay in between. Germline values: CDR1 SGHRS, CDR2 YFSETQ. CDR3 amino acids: CASSLGQGLTYEQYF. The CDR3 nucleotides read TGCGCCAGCAGCTTGGGGCAGGGGCTTACGTACGAGCAGTACTTC.

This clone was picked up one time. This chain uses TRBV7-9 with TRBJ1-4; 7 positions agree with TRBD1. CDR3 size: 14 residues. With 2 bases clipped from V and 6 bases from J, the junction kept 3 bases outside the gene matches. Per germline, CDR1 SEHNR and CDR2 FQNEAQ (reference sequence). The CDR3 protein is CASSLLGTDEKLFF. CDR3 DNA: TGTGCCAGCAGCTTATTAGGGACAGATGAAAAACTGTTTTTT.

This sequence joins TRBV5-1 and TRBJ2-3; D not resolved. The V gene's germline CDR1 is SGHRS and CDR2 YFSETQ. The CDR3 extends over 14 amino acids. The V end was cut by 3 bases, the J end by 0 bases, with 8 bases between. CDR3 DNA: TGCGCCAGCAGCTCCGAGAGAAGCACAGATACGCAGTATTTT. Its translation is CASSSERSTDTQYF.

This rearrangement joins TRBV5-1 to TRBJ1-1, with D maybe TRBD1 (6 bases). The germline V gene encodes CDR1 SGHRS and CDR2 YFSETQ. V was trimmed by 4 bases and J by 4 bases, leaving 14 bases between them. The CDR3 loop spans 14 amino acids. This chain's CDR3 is CASSKTGGSTEAFF. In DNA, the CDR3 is TGCGCCAGCAGCAAGACAGGCGGAAGCACTGAAGCTTTCTTT.